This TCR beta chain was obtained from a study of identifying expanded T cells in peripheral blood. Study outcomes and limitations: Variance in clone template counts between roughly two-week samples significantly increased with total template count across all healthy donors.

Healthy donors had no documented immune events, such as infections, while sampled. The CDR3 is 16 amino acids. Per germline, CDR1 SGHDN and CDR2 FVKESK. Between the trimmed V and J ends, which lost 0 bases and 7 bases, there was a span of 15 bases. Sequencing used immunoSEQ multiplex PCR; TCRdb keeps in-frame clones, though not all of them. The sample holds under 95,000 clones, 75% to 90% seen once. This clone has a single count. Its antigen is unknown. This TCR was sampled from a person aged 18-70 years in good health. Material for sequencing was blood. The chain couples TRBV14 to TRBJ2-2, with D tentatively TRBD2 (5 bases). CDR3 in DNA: TGTGCCAGCAGCCAAGATCTAGGGCTAGCTGTCGGGGAGCTGTTTTTT. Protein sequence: CASSQDLGLAVGELFF.